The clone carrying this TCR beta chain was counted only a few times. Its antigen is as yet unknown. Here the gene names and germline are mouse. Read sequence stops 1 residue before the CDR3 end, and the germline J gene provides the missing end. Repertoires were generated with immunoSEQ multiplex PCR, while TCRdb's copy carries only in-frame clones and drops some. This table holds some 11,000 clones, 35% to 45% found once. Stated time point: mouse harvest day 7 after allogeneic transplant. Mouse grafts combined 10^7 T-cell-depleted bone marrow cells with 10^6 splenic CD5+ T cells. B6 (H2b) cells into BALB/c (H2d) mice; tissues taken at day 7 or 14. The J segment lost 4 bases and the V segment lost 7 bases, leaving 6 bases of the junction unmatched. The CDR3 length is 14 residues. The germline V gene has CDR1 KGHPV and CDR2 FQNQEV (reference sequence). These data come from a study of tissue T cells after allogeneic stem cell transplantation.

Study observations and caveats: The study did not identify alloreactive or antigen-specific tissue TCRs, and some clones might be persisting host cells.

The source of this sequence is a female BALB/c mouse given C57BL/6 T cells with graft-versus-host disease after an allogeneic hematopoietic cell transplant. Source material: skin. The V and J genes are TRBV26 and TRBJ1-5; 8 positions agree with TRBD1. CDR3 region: CASNRDRRNQAPLF. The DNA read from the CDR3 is TGTGCCAGCAACCGGGACAGGCGAAACCAGGCTCCGCTT. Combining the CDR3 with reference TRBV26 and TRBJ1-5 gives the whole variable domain NSKVIQTPRYLVKGQGQKAKMRCIPEKGHPVVFWYQQNKNNEFKFLINFQNQEVLQQIDMTEKRFSAECPSNSPCSLEIQSSEAGDSALYLCASNRDRRNQAPLFGEGTRLSVL.